The present T cell receptor beta chain was sequenced within a study of T cell repertoires in cytomegalovirus infection. In its sample, this clonotype was seen a few times. Its cognate antigen is unknown. TCRdb ran MiXCR on the reads and lists one entry per CDR3 protein. The data contain 350,000 to 450,000 distinct CDR3 sequences, less than 20% of them singletons. Findings of the study overall: HLA-C-restricted CMV clonotypes gave the most frequent clonotype in two of eight donors.

The CDR3 length is 16 residues. CDR1 and CDR2 (germline): MNHEY, SVGEGT. V lost 6 bases to trimming and J lost 1 base, with 15 bases between them. The sample comprised PBMCs. The TCR sequence derives from a human donor in good health (CMV status not recorded). Some clones in this sample may be carry-over from other donors' samples. The rearrangement links TRBV6-2 or TRBV6-3 to TRBJ2-2; D is perhaps TRBD1 (5 bases). CDR3 loop: CASSKVGRWNTGELFF. The CDR3 DNA follows: TGTGCCAGCAGCAAAGTGGGGCGGTGGAACACCGGGGAGCTGTTTTTT.